The 29 T cell receptor beta chains below come from one sample, sequenced in a study of metastatic and nonmetastatic thyroid tumors. All patients reached thyroid surgery having received no treatment beforehand. MiXCR re-clonotyped the PCR reads for TCRdb. The repertoire holds 21,000 or so clones, around 30% seen once, with 5.4% in the top ten. The specimen sequenced was tumor tissue. The receptors derive from a female donor with papillary thyroid cancer or a benign thyroid nodule (not recorded which). Some clones in this sample may be carry-over from other donors' samples.

The V call is TRBV3-1, the J call TRBJ1-3, with 7 bases fitting TRBD1. CDR1 is LGHDT, CDR2 YNNKEL, per germline (reference sequence). V dropped 4 bases and J dropped 4; count of bases not matched to a gene: 13. This CDR3 has 17 residues. CDR3 region: CASSPQGGGSFGNTIYF. CDR3 coding DNA: TGTGCCAGCAGCCCCCAGGGGGGAGGCAGCTTCGGAAACACCATATATTTT.

V and J are TRBV19 and TRBJ1-1; tentative D call: TRBD1 (5 bases). Germline V gene lookup returns CDR1 LNHDA and CDR2 SQIVND (reference sequence). CDR3 size: 13 residues. V dropped 4 bases and J dropped 2 bases, with 8 bases sitting between them. The CDR3 DNA is TGTGCCAGTAGTAGTGACAGTAACACTGAAGCTTTCTTT. Protein: CASSSDSNTEAFF.

The V and J genes are TRBV2 and TRBJ2-7; D may match TRBD1 or TRBD2 (5 bases each). The CDR3 extends over 19 amino acids. The V and J ends lost 0 bases and 3 bases respectively, with 24 bases between them. CDR1 and CDR2 from the germline V gene are SNHLY and FYNNEI. Written as DNA, the CDR3 is TGTGCCAGCAGTGAAGCGCCCGGGACGTCCCCTGCCCCAGGCTACGAGCAGTACTTC. Translated, it gives CASSEAPGTSPAPGYEQYF.

This chain uses TRBV6-1 with TRBJ2-7; 10 nucleotides align to TRBD1. The CDR3 is made up of 14 amino acids. Germline V gene data show CDR1 as MNHNS and CDR2 as SASEGT. Trimming at V came to 6 bases and at J to 0 bases, leaving 2 bases not matched to a gene. The CDR3 DNA is TGTGCCAGCAGGGGGACAGGGGACTCCTACGAGCAGTACTTC. It codes for CASRGTGDSYEQYF.

This clone was seen more than once but under ten times. The germline gene is not matched at one end of the junction; a read error may be the cause. V usage is TRBV6-1 and J usage is TRBJ2-7; unclear D gene. Per the germline V gene, CDR1 is MNHNS and CDR2 is SASEGT. The CDR3 spans 12 residues. The CDR3: CASGAFSYEKYF. In DNA, the CDR3 is TGTGCCAGCGGAGCATTCTCCTACGAGAAGTACTTC.

By share, this clone ranks as medium-sized. V usage is TRBV4-1 and J usage is TRBJ2-3; possibly TRBD2 for D (6 bases). There are 17 residues in the CDR3. CDR1 and CDR2 (germline): MGHRA, YSYEKL. The V end was cut by 2 bases, the J end by 3 bases, with 18 bases between. CDR3 loop: CASSQRSQPGLTDTQYF. Written as DNA, the CDR3 is TGCGCCAGCAGCCAAAGATCTCAACCGGGACTGACAGATACGCAGTATTTT.

This clone was recorded at least ten times. This chain links TRBV7-9 with TRBJ1-2, with D unclear. The germline V gene encodes CDR1 SEHNR and CDR2 FQNEAQ (reference sequence). The CDR3 runs to 15 residues. Trimming left V 4 bases short and J 4 bases short, with 16 bases between. CDR3 sequence reads: CASSYVGRVSYGYTF. CDR3 coding DNA: TGTGCCAGCAGCTACGTTGGTAGAGTTTCCTATGGCTACACCTTC.

This clone was counted a single time. The gene calls are TRBV5-5 and TRBJ1-2; the D is unclear. Trimming pared 3 bases from V and 8 bases from J, leaving 14 bases between. Per the germline V gene, CDR1 is SGHKS and CDR2 is YYEKEE (reference sequence). The CDR3 is made up of 13 amino acids. CDR3 amino acids: CASSSVAAVGYTF. The DNA of the CDR3 is TGTGCCAGCAGCTCCGTGGCAGCCGTAGGCTACACCTTC.

This clone occurred a few times. The chain uses TRBV6-1 and TRBJ2-2; D not certain. Germline V gene lookup returns CDR1 MNHNS and CDR2 SASEGT. Trimming stripped 6 bases from V and 0 bases from J, with 5 bases between. This CDR3 is built from 13 residues. CDR3 protein: CASREPNTGELFF. CDR3 sequence (DNA): TGTGCCAGCAGAGAACCGAACACCGGGGAGCTGTTTTTT.

This clone is termed medium-sized (0.01 to 0.1%). The V and J genes are TRBV11-2 and TRBJ2-2; 7 bases are shared with TRBD1. The CDR3 totals 16 residues. The V and J ends lost 0 bases and 1 base, in that order; junction bases with no gene match: 2. Germline assignment: CDR1 SGHAT and CDR2 FQNNGV. The CDR3 protein is CASSLDRQGNTGELFF. The CDR3 DNA reads TGTGCCAGCAGCTTAGATAGACAGGGGAACACCGGGGAGCTGTTTTTT. Looking up the rest from reference TRBV11-2 and TRBJ2-2 gives the full variable domain: EAGVAQSPRYKIIEKRQSVAFWCNPISGHATLYWYQQILGQGPKLLIQFQNNGVVDDSQLPKDRFSAERLKGVDSTLKIQPAKLEDSAVYLCASSLDRQGNTGELFFGEGSRLTVL.

This clone was recorded many times. A much larger clone lies a single base off, so this may be a read error. The chain uses TRBV2 and TRBJ2-7, with D uncertain. The V gene's germline CDR1 is SNHLY and CDR2 FYNNEI. The V gene lost 7 bases and the J gene lost 0 bases, with 4 bases spanning the gap. The CDR3 is made up of 11 amino acids. The CDR3 coding sequence is TGTGCCAGCATCCTCTCCTACGAGCAGTACTTC. Translation gives CASILSYEQYF.

There are many counts of this clone. Within the sample, other DNA sequences also encode this same CDR3. The V and J genes are TRBV20-1 and TRBJ2-5; TRBD2 aligns across 10 bases. Per the germline V gene, CDR1 is DFQATT and CDR2 is SNEGSKA (reference sequence). This CDR3 comprises 16 residues. V lost 6 bases and J lost 4; bases outside the gene matches: 14. CDR3 DNA sequence: TGCAGTGCCGGCGGGGCTAGCGGGGGAACCGGAGAGACCCAGTACTTC. Translated, it gives CSAGGASGGTGETQYF.

This clone has ten or more counts. The V and J genes are TRBV9 and TRBJ2-1; TRBD1 might be the D (8 bases). Germline V lookup: CDR1 SGDLS, CDR2 YYNGEE. This CDR3 has 18 amino acids. The V end was cut by 0 bases, the J end by 8 bases, with 24 bases between. The CDR3 DNA is TGTGCCAGCAGCGTAGAGGAGGGGGGGACAGGACTTTTCTATGAGCAGTTCTTC. Encoded protein: CASSVEEGGTGLFYEQFF. Combining the CDR3 with reference TRBV9 and TRBJ2-1 gives the whole variable domain DSGVTQTPKHLITATGQRVTLRCSPRSGDLSVYWYQQSLDQGLQFLIQYYNGEERAKGNILERFSAQQFPDLHSELNLSSLELGDSALYFCASSVEEGGTGLFYEQFFGPGTRLTVL.

This clone came up many times. This chain links TRBV7-3 with TRBJ2-2; 8 positions agree with TRBD1. Germline CDR1 SGHTA, CDR2 FQGTGA. The CDR3 is made up of 15 amino acids. V was pared by 6 bases and J by 2 bases, with 5 bases of the junction left unmatched. The CDR3 DNA is TGTGCCAGCAGTTCCGGACAGGGTAACACCGGGGAGCTGTTTTTT. Translation: CASSSGQGNTGELFF.

There are many counts of this clone. The rearrangement joins TRBV10-3 to TRBJ2-1; possible D gene TRBD1, 6 bases. V shed 11 bases and J shed 5 bases, with 13 bases lying between them. CDR3 size: 12 residues. Germline V gene lookup returns CDR1 ENHRY and CDR2 SYGVKD. The CDR3: CALKDSNNEQFF. The CDR3 DNA sequence: TGTGCCCTTAAGGACAGTAACAATGAGCAGTTCTTC.

This clone was counted many times. The chain combines TRBV12-3 or TRBV12-4 with TRBJ2-2; no clear D. V lost 6 bases, J lost 3 bases, and 11 bases lay in between. The CDR3 runs 14 residues. The CDR3 is CASSDGRDTGELFF. CDR3 in DNA: TGTGCCAGCAGCGACGGCCGTGACACCGGGGAGCTGTTTTTT.

There are many counts of this clone. The chain carries TRBV7-6 and TRBJ2-5, with D possibly being TRBD1 (9 bases). This CDR3 spans 16 amino acids. Between the trimmed V and J ends, which lost 1 base and 4 bases, there was a span of 16 bases. CDR1 SGHVS and CDR2 FNYEAQ come from the germline V gene. The CDR3 spells CASSLVAGTGRETQYF. DNA of the CDR3: TGTGCCAGCAGCTTAGTAGCGGGGACAGGGAGAGAGACCCAGTACTTC.

This clone was seen many times. This sequence joins TRBV20-1 and TRBJ2-5; D is possibly TRBD1 (5 bases). Germline CDR1 DFQATT, CDR2 SNEGSKA (reference sequence). This CDR3 spans 14 amino acids. Trimming took off 6 bases at V and 5 bases at J, with 19 bases between the two ends. The CDR3 reads CSAFRQPGEETQYF. CDR3 DNA sequence: TGCAGTGCCTTCCGACAGCCCGGCGAGGAGACCCAGTACTTC.

This clone was found many times. Other DNA sequences in this specimen translate into the identical CDR3. V and J are TRBV9 and TRBJ2-7; TRBD2 agrees at 13 bases. The CDR3 covers 16 residues. CDR1 and CDR2 from the germline V gene are SGDLS and YYNGEE. V was clipped by 0 bases and J by 4 bases; unmatched bases: 4. The CDR3 nucleotides are TGTGCCAGCAGCGTAGGCCCGGGACTAGCGGGGTACGAGCAGTACTTC. Its translation: CASSVGPGLAGYEQYF.

In this sample, this clone turned up many times. Other nucleotide sequences from this sample produce the same CDR3. This chain joins TRBV7-8 and TRBJ1-1, with D maybe TRBD1 (5 bases). The V gene lost 4 bases and the J gene lost 3 bases, with 9 bases spanning the gap. Germline V gives CDR1 SGHVS, CDR2 FQNEAQ. This CDR3 contains 13 residues. CDR3 sequence: CASSSGGDTEAFF. In nucleotides, the CDR3 is TGTGCCAGCAGCTCGGGGGGGGACACTGAAGCTTTCTTT.

This clone was recorded a few times. Other nucleotide sequences from this sample produce the same CDR3. CDR3 residues: CASSLTRGYEQYF. The CDR3 region has the DNA TGTGCCAGCAGCCTCACGAGGGGCTACGAGCAGTACTTC. The chain employs TRBV11-1 and TRBJ2-7; D might be TRBD1 or TRBD2, each matching 5 bases. The CDR3 totals 13 residues. V shed 5 bases and J shed 3 bases, with 11 bases lying between them. From germline, CDR1 is SGHAT and CDR2 FQDESV (reference sequence).

This clone is deemed medium-sized. The chain combines TRBV19 with TRBJ1-2; TRBD1 aligns across 7 bases. Looked up from germline, CDR1 is LNHDA and CDR2 is SQIVND (reference sequence). The CDR3 covers 14 residues. Losses at the gene ends were 4 bases for V and 3 bases for J; bases not matched to a gene: 5. CDR3 DNA: TGTGCCAGTAGTAGGAGGGGGCAGGACTATGGCTACACCTTC. Amino acid sequence: CASSRRGQDYGYTF.

There are a few counts of this clone. The chain uses TRBV7-6 and TRBJ2-1; D not certain. The CDR3 sequence is 17 residues long. Per the germline V gene, CDR1 is SGHVS and CDR2 is FNYEAQ. Trimming took off 2 bases at V and 4 bases at J, with 18 bases between the two ends. This CDR3 is CASSLSWQLNGYNEQFF. The CDR3, as DNA: TGTGCCAGCAGCTTATCTTGGCAACTGAATGGGTACAATGAGCAGTTCTTC. Full variable domain (outside the CDR3, taken from reference TRBV7-6 and TRBJ2-1): GAGVSQSPRYKVTKRGQDVALRCDPISGHVSLYWYRQALGQGPEFLTYFNYEAQQDKSGLPNDRFSAERPEGSISTLTIQRTEQRDSAMYRCASSLSWQLNGYNEQFFGPGTRLTVL.

This clone appeared a few times. V is TRBV6-1 and J is TRBJ2-7, with D tentatively TRBD1 or TRBD2 (5 bases each). Germline CDR1 reads MNHNS; CDR2 reads SASEGT. CDR3 size: 15 residues. V lost 2 bases to trimming and J lost 0 bases, with 11 bases between them. CDR3 sequence: CASSESSGSSYEQYF. The CDR3 bases are TGTGCCAGCAGTGAAAGTTCAGGGAGCTCCTACGAGCAGTACTTC.

This chain links TRBV7-3 with TRBJ2-7; 9 nucleotides match TRBD1. Germline V gene data show CDR1 as SGHTA and CDR2 as FQGTGA. Germline trimming cut 3 bases from V and 7 bases from J; bases unmatched to any gene: 7. This CDR3 has 14 residues. In nucleotides, the CDR3 is TGTGCCAGCAGCTTGGGGGGACAGGGCCATGAGCAGTACTTC. As protein: CASSLGGQGHEQYF.

By share, this clone ranks as medium-sized. This chain links TRBV7-8 with TRBJ1-2, with a possible D match to TRBD1 (5 bases). Per germline, CDR1 SGHVS and CDR2 FQNEAQ. The CDR3 spans 15 residues. Trimming pared 2 bases from V and 8 bases from J, leaving 18 bases between. CDR3 sequence (DNA): TGTGCCAGCAGCTTAAGCGGGGACGGGACTATGGGCTACACCTTC. This sequence encodes CASSLSGDGTMGYTF.

In its sample, this clone was seen many times. The chain is built from TRBV10-2 and TRBJ1-2, with D tentatively TRBD1 (5 bases). Germline loops: CDR1 WSHSY, CDR2 SAAADI. The CDR3 covers 14 residues. Trimming pared 6 bases from V and 1 base from J, leaving 12 bases between. This CDR3 reads CASSEGQRNYGYTF. The CDR3 bases are TGCGCCAGCAGCGAGGGGCAACGTAACTATGGCTACACCTTC.

At least ten counts were recorded for this clone. The chain carries TRBV25-1 and TRBJ2-1, with D perhaps being TRBD1 or TRBD2 (5 bases each). Trimming pared 6 bases from V and 3 bases from J, leaving 30 bases between. The CDR3 sequence is 20 residues long. Germline V gives CDR1 MGHDK, CDR2 SYGVNS. For the CDR3, the DNA is TGTGCCAGCAGCGGCTGGGACGGAAAAAGGATTTGGAGTAGCTACAATGAGCAGTTCTTC. Its translation: CASSGWDGKRIWSSYNEQFF. Complete variable domain (other parts from reference TRBV25-1 and TRBJ2-1): EADIYQTPRYLVIGTGKKITLECSQTMGHDKMYWYQQDPGMELHLIHYSYGVNSTEKGDLSSESTVSRIRTEHFPLTLESARPSHTSQYLCASSGWDGKRIWSSYNEQFFGPGTRLTVL.

This clone was picked up many times. This rearrangement joins TRBV10-3 to TRBJ2-7; 13 positions agree with TRBD2. This CDR3 spans 17 amino acids. Per germline, CDR1 ENHRY and CDR2 SYGVKD. The V gene end was trimmed by 3 bases and the J gene end by 1 base; junction bases not matched to a gene: 6. The CDR3 DNA reads as TGTGCCATCAGTGATCCCGGACTAGCGGGGGCATCCTACGAGCAGTACTTC. Encoded protein: CAISDPGLAGASYEQYF.